The 14 T cell receptor beta chains below come from one sample, sequenced in a study of blood T cells in healthy people across ages. The authors ran a second PCR of roughly 6 to 12 cycles using a sample-barcoded 5' primer and a J-beta primer mix. One entry per CDR3 protein results from TCRdb running MiXCR on the 5' RACE reads. The sample yields more than 900,000 distinct CDR3 sequences, about 25% seen once. This same sample was also taken into another study, of T cells of mothers and their children.

The sequenced material came from blood. The source of these receptors is a girl aged 2 to 9 in good health.

The genes are TRBV2 and TRBJ2-4; TRBD1 is a possible D gene (6 bases). CDR1 and CDR2 from the germline V gene are SNHLY and FYNNEI. The CDR3 contains 14 residues. Trimming shortened V by 5 bases and J by 8 bases, and 16 bases separated the two germline ends. The CDR3 nucleotides are TGTGCCAGCAGTTTTCTGGACGAGGGGGACATTCAGTACTTC. This codes for CASSFLDEGDIQYF.

This clonotype was counted between two and nine times. The V gene is TRBV27, the J gene TRBJ2-7, with no clear D. This CDR3 is built from 12 residues. The ends were cut back, 6 bases at V and 4 bases at J, with 10 bases in the middle. The germline V gene has CDR1 MNHEY and CDR2 SMNVEV (reference sequence). This CDR3 reads CASRRSVYEQYF. CDR3 sequence (DNA): TGTGCCAGCAGAAGGAGTGTATACGAGCAGTACTTC.

This clonotype was observed a few times. This CDR3 is CASSLQSPLAGGYYNEQFF. For the CDR3, the DNA is TGTGCCAGCAGCCTACAAAGCCCTTTAGCGGGAGGTTATTACAATGAGCAGTTCTTC. V and J are TRBV11-3 and TRBJ2-1; TRBD2 agrees at 10 bases. The CDR3 loop spans 19 amino acids. Germline lookup yields CDR1 SGHNT and CDR2 YENEEA. V dropped 5 bases and J dropped 4; count of bases not matched to a gene: 17.

This clonotype was observed a handful of times. The chain couples TRBV20-1 to TRBJ2-7, with TRBD2 matching 9 bases. The CDR3 has 15 residues. CDR1 DFQATT and CDR2 SNEGSKA come from the germline V gene (reference sequence). With 2 bases clipped from V and 6 bases from J, the junction kept 11 bases outside the gene matches. CDR3 DNA: TGCAGTGCTAGAAGTTTGGCTAGCGGGACCTCCGAGCAGTACTTC. This gives the protein CSARSLASGTSEQYF.

This clonotype was counted only a few times. V is TRBV4-1 and J is TRBJ2-5; D might be TRBD1 or TRBD2, each matching 5 bases. The tail of the sequence fits TRBJ2-1 better, so the J call may be wrong. The CDR3 extends over 18 amino acids. Germline values: CDR1 MGHRA, CDR2 YSYEKL. The CDR3 loop reads CASSQVLSPVGPRHEQFF. The CDR3 nucleotides read TGCGCCAGCAGCCAAGTTTTATCTCCCGTGGGACCCCGACATGAGCAGTTCTTC.

This clonotype appeared a few times. This chain connects TRBV21-1 to TRBJ2-1; the table's D call TRBD1 went unverified against the DNA. TRBV21-1 counts as a pseudogene. The CDR3 length is 18 residues. CDR3 DNA sequence: TGTGCCAGCAGCAAAGGGGGGGCAGTGGGGAGCTCCTACAATGAGCAGTTCTTC. Translation: CASSKGGAVGSSYNEQFF.

This clonotype came up a few times. V is TRBV12-3 or TRBV12-4 and J is TRBJ2-3; 7 bases map to TRBD1. The V segment lost 5 bases and the J segment 5 bases; nucleotides outside the gene matches: 10. CDR3 size: 15 residues. CDR3 protein: CASSRGQGSGDTQYF. CDR3 DNA: TGTGCCAGCAGTAGGGGGCAGGGGAGTGGAGATACGCAGTATTTT.

This clonotype was picked up a small number of times. The chain joins TRBV12-3 or TRBV12-4 to TRBJ2-1; TRBD2 might be the D (5 bases). Trimming removed 2 bases from V and 9 bases from J, with 11 bases in between. The CDR3 spans 13 residues. CDR3 amino acids: CASSLRGRGEQFF. CDR3 DNA sequence: TGTGCCAGCAGTTTAAGAGGTCGGGGTGAGCAGTTCTTC.

The chain joins TRBV7-9 to TRBJ1-1; maybe TRBD1 (5 bases). Germline CDR1 and CDR2: SEHNR and FQNEAQ (reference sequence). This CDR3 is 15 amino acids long. Trimming removed 3 bases at V and 2 bases at J, with 13 bases between. CDR3 sequence: CASSFRDPINTEAFF. DNA of the CDR3: TGTGCCAGCAGCTTCCGGGACCCCATAAACACTGAAGCTTTCTTT. The full variable domain, with the rest looked up from reference TRBV7-9 and TRBJ1-1, is DTGVSQNPRHKITKRGQNVTFRCDPISEHNRLYWYRQTLGQGPEFLTYFQNEAQLEKSRLLSDRFSAERPKGSFSTLEIQRTEQGDSAMYLCASSFRDPINTEAFFGQGTRLTVV.

The chain is built from TRBV20-1 and TRBJ2-1, with D uncertain. Trimming stripped 0 bases from V and 1 base from J, with 10 bases between. This CDR3 region has 15 residues. Germline V gene sequence: CDR1 DFQATT, CDR2 SNEGSKA (reference sequence). This CDR3 is CSAREGDGSYNEQFF. CDR3 bases: TGCAGTGCTAGAGAAGGTGATGGGTCCTACAATGAGCAGTTCTTC.

This clonotype was seen a handful of times. This CDR3 is CASSQDMGLGNEQFF. In DNA form, the CDR3 reads TGTGCCAGCAGCCAAGATATGGGACTAGGGAATGAGCAGTTCTTC. The rearrangement links TRBV3-1 to TRBJ2-1; 8 nucleotides agree with TRBD2. Germline lookup yields CDR1 LGHDT and CDR2 YNNKEL (reference sequence). V was clipped by 0 bases and J by 7 bases; unmatched bases: 5. This CDR3 region has 15 residues.

V usage is TRBV21-1 and J usage is TRBJ2-5. TRBV21-1 is a recognized pseudogene. The CDR3 totals 14 residues. The CDR3 protein is CAPRPNFDPETQYF. The CDR3 DNA follows: TGTGCCCCAAGACCAAATTTCGACCCAGAGACCCAGTACTTC.

This clonotype was seen more than once but under ten times. The chain couples TRBV12-3 or TRBV12-4 to TRBJ1-2; D gene unclear. Trimming shortened V by 2 bases and J by 8 bases, and 15 bases separated the two germline ends. The length of the CDR3 is 14 residues. This chain's CDR3 is CASSLFGNQRGYTF. CDR3 sequence (DNA): TGTGCCAGCAGTTTATTTGGCAATCAAAGAGGCTACACCTTC.

This clonotype was counted between two and nine times. The chain recombines TRBV12-5 with TRBJ2-6; a weak D match, TRBD2 (5 bases). This CDR3 is built from 15 residues. Trimming took 2 bases from V and 4 from J, leaving 9 bases between them. CDR1 LGHNT and CDR2 FRNRAP come from the germline V gene. In DNA, the CDR3 is TGTGCTAGTGGTTTGTTCGGCGGGGGGGCCAACGTCCTGACTTTC. This gives the protein CASGLFGGGANVLTF.